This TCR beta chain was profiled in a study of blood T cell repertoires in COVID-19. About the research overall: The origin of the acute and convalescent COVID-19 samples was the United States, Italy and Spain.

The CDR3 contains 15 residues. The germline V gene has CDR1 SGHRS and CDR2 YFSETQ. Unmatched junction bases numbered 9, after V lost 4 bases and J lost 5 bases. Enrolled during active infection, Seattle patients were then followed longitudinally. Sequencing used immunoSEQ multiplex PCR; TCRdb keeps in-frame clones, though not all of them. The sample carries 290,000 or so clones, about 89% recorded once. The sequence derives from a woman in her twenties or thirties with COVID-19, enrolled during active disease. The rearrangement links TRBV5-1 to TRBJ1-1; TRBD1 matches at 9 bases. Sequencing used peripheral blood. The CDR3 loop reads CASSGLQGAITEAFF. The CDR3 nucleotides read TGCGCCAGCAGCGGATTACAGGGGGCGATAACTGAAGCTTTCTTT.